Listed here are 10 T cell receptor beta chains from one sample, sequenced in a study of CD4+ T cells in melanoma. Using immunoSEQ multiplex PCR, the repertoire was profiled, and TCRdb retains in-frame clones only, with some absent. Here the sample spans more than 13,000 clones, about 62% being singletons. Input material: cells from a culture (not recorded whether cultured in vitro). All receptors come from a human donor with melanoma.

This sequence joins TRBV7-9 and TRBJ2-5, with D perhaps assigned TRBD1 or TRBD2 (5 bases each). Between the trimmed V and J ends, which lost 6 bases and 4 bases, there was a span of 15 bases. The CDR3 loop spans 14 amino acids. Germline V gene data show CDR1 as SEHNR and CDR2 as FQNEAQ (reference sequence). The CDR3 region has the DNA TGTGCCAGCAGGGCCCGGGGCGGTGGAGAGACCCAGTACTTC. This codes for CASRARGGGETQYF.

The genes are TRBV6-6 and TRBJ1-2; possibly TRBD1 for D (6 bases). Trimming pared 7 bases from V and 3 bases from J, leaving 12 bases between. Germline V CDR1 and CDR2: MNHNY, SVGAGI (reference sequence). This CDR3 contains 13 residues. The CDR3 DNA reads as TGTGCCAGCACCCAGGGGATGGACTATGGCTACACCTTC. Its protein product is CASTQGMDYGYTF.

CDR3 sequence (DNA): TGTGCCAGCAGCTTAGTCCGGTTCCGGGACGAGCAGTACTTC. It yields the protein CASSLVRFRDEQYF. The chain links TRBV7-2 to TRBJ2-7; D gene ambiguous. This CDR3 spans 14 amino acids. Germline V gene data show CDR1 as SGHTA and CDR2 as FQGNSA. V was pared by 1 base and J by 5 bases, with 12 bases between.

The chain links TRBV6-5 to TRBJ2-1, with no clear D. CDR3 size: 15 residues. Trimming cost V 4 bases and J 6 bases, with 16 bases left between them. Per germline, CDR1 MNHEY and CDR2 SVGAGI. Here the CDR3 reads CASSFQPGAANEQFF. Here the CDR3 DNA reads TGTGCCAGCAGTTTTCAGCCAGGCGCCGCCAATGAGCAGTTCTTC.

The rearrangement uses TRBV9 and TRBJ1-4; 8 bases are a match to TRBD1. Germline trimming cut 2 bases from V and 0 bases from J; bases unmatched to any gene: 6. Per germline, CDR1 SGDLS and CDR2 YYNGEE. This CDR3 contains 17 residues. This CDR3 reads CASSVGQGMPTNEKLFF. For the CDR3, the DNA is TGTGCCAGCAGCGTTGGACAGGGAATGCCAACTAATGAAAAACTGTTTTTT.

The J gene is TRBJ2-5, the V gene TRBV7-2, with D possibly matching TRBD2 (6 bases). V was pared by 3 bases and J by 5 bases, with 16 bases between. Germline CDR1 and CDR2: SGHTA and FQGNSA. The CDR3 consists of 15 residues. This chain's CDR3 is CASSLQYGAGETQYF. The CDR3 coding sequence is TGTGCCAGCAGCTTGCAGTACGGGGCGGGGGAGACCCAGTACTTC.

This clone was counted between two and nine times. This chain joins TRBV29-1 and TRBJ2-3, with TRBD1 as a possible D gene (5 bases). The CDR3 totals 16 residues. CDR1 is SQVTM and CDR2 is ANQGSEA in the germline V gene. V dropped 6 bases and J dropped 1 base, with 20 bases sitting between them. This CDR3 is CSVLGLPRQRTDTQYF. Here the CDR3 DNA reads TGCAGCGTCCTAGGGCTACCGAGACAGCGCACAGATACGCAGTATTTT.

The chain uses TRBV6-5 and TRBJ2-1; weak D call: TRBD1 (6 bases). The germline V gene encodes CDR1 MNHEY and CDR2 SVGAGI. V shed 5 bases and J shed 5 bases, with 10 bases lying between them. The CDR3 loop spans 13 amino acids. CDR3 bases: TGTGCCAGCAGTGGACAGTTAAACAATGAGCAGTTCTTC. Translated, it gives CASSGQLNNEQFF.

This chain joins TRBV5-1 and TRBJ1-4; TRBD1 matches 9 bases. The CDR3 consists of 15 residues. The J segment lost 7 bases and the V segment lost 0 bases, leaving 4 bases of the junction unmatched. Germline CDR1 and CDR2: SGHRS and YFSETQ. The CDR3 sequence is CASSLVTGQGEKLFF. The CDR3 nucleotides are TGCGCCAGCAGCTTGGTAACGGGACAGGGTGAAAAACTGTTTTTT. The full variable domain, completed using reference TRBV5-1 and TRBJ1-4, is KAGVTQTPRYLIKTRGQQVTLSCSPISGHRSVSWYQQTPGQGLQFLFEYFSETQRNKGNFPGRFSGRQFSNSRSEMNVSTLELGDSALYLCASSLVTGQGEKLFFGSGTQLSVL.

In this sample, this clone is medium-sized. CDR3 nucleotide sequence: TGTGCTAGTGCATCTTCGGGGGCAGATACGCAGTATTTT. Its protein product is CASASSGADTQYF. The rearrangement uses TRBV12-5 and TRBJ2-3, with D perhaps TRBD2 (6 bases). There are 13 residues in the CDR3. Germline CDR1 LGHNT, CDR2 FRNRAP. Trimming took off 7 bases at V and 4 bases at J, with 12 bases between the two ends.